The 2 T cell receptor beta chains below all came from one sample that was sequenced in a study of blood T cell repertoires in COVID-19. Generated by immunoSEQ multiplex PCR, the TCRdb table keeps only in-frame clones and is missing some. The sample records fewer than 70,000 clones, about 86% being singletons. Sequencing used peripheral blood. The receptors here all came from a man aged 40-49 years with COVID-19, enrolled during active disease.

The rearrangement joins TRBV18 to TRBJ2-7; TRBD1 might be the D (5 bases). The germline gives CDR1 KGHSH, CDR2 LQKENI. The CDR3 loop spans 12 amino acids. Trimming took off 5 bases at V and 5 bases at J, with 10 bases between the two ends. The CDR3: CASSGQGHEQYF. The CDR3 region has the DNA TGTGCCAGCTCAGGGCAGGGCCACGAGCAGTACTTC. The full variable domain, in which reference TRBV18 and TRBJ2-7 provide the parts outside the CDR3, is NAGVMQNPRHLVRRRGQEARLRCSPMKGHSHVYWYRQLPEEGLKFMVYLQKENIIDESGMPKERFSAEFPKEGPSILRIQQVVRGDSAAYFCASSGQGHEQYFGPGTRLTVT.

J is TRBJ2-7 and V is TRBV19, with 7 bases that match TRBD2. V was clipped by 6 bases and J by 2 bases; unmatched bases: 10. This CDR3 has 15 amino acids. From germline, CDR1 is LNHDA and CDR2 SQIVND (reference sequence). This CDR3 reads CASSIGLGGTYEQYF. CDR3 DNA sequence: TGTGCCAGTAGCATCGGACTCGGGGGGACCTACGAGCAGTACTTC.